This T cell receptor beta chain was found in a study of blood T cells in healthy people across ages. Primers used in a second PCR of roughly 6 to 11 cycles were a sample-barcoded 5' primer and a J-beta primer mix. Each cDNA molecule was tagged by a template-switch adaptor with 12 random nucleotides. TCRdb reprocessed the 5' RACE reads via MiXCR and lists one record per CDR3 protein. Among around 1,500,000 distinct CDR3 sequences listed, 42% were seen once. Drawn from each donor were roughly 10 milliliters of peripheral blood. Whole-study findings and limits: Per-million-T-cell TCR beta diversity fell roughly linearly with age. Lack of knowledge of donor CMV status possibly confounded expanded clonotype changes.

About this clonotype itself: Its specificity is unknown.

The TCR originated in a woman younger than 30 in good health. Sequencing input: blood.

CDR3 nucleotides: TGCAGTGCAACTCCCCACAGAGACTATGGCTACACCTTC. Translating it yields CSATPHRDYGYTF. The chain couples TRBV20-1 to TRBJ1-2; D ambiguous. Germline V gene lookup returns CDR1 DFQATT and CDR2 SNEGSKA (reference sequence). The V and J ends lost 6 bases and 3 bases respectively, with 14 bases between them. The CDR3 spans 13 residues.